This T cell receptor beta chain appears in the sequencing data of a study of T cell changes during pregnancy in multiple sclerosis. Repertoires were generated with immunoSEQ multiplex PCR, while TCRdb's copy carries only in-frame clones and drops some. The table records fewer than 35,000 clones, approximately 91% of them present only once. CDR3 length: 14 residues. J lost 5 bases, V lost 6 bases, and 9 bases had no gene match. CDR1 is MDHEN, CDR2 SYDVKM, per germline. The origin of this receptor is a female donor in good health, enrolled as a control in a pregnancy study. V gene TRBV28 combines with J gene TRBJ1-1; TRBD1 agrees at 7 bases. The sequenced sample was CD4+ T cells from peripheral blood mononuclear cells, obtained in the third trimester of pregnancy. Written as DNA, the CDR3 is TGTGCCAGCAGCCTCTTCAGGGGGTTGACTGAAGCTTTCTTT. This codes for CASSLFRGLTEAFF.